This TCR beta chain was obtained from a study of shared clonotypes between healthy human individuals. V dropped 5 bases and J dropped 8; count of bases not matched to a gene: 9. The germline V gene has CDR1 SGHDT and CDR2 YYEEEE. The CDR3 covers 14 residues. Generated by immunoSEQ multiplex PCR, the TCRdb table keeps only in-frame clones and is missing some. This table has around 530,000 clones, just over 75% appearing once. The sample was PBMCs. This receptor was identified in a woman aged 40 to 50 in good health. Some clones in this sample may be carry-over from other donors' samples. The genes are TRBV5-6 and TRBJ1-4, with 7 bases that match TRBD1. The CDR3 nucleotides read TGTGCCAGCAGTTCCTACAGGGGTAGGGAAAAACTGTTTTTT. It specifies CASSSYRGREKLFF.